The 4 T cell receptor beta chains presented below share a single source sample, sequenced in a study of T cells in Graves' hyperthyroidism and ophthalmopathy (dated by TCRdb to between 2018 and 2020). The library was generated by multiplex PCR. The sequencer listed for this sample is Illumina HiSeq 2000. The TCR beta CDR3 regions were amplified from RNA transcripts. A first-round RT-PCR of the TCR CDR3 used the HTBI primer set with the Qiagen OneStep RT-PCR kit. TCRdb trimmed the raw reads at Q25, called clones with MiXCR and kept productive beta chains. Rows matching on CDR3 protein sequence are summarized as one entry with the most common DNA and genes. For this sample the table gives about 350,000 distinct CDR3 sequences, of which approximately 15% were detected only once. 20% to 25% of the sample is held by the ten biggest clonotypes. The sample consisted of blood. The receptors come from a woman aged 25 to 39 with Graves' hyperthyroidism.

This clonotype has at least ten counts. The genes are TRBV28 and TRBJ2-7; D is perhaps TRBD1 (5 bases). The CDR3 consists of 15 residues. V was shortened by 5 bases and J by 5 bases, with 19 bases between the two germline ends. Germline-derived CDR1 and CDR2 are MDHEN and SYDVKM. CDR3 coding DNA: TGTGCCAGCAGTCCTGTAACAGGCCTCAAGAACGAGCAGTACTTC. It is translated as CASSPVTGLKNEQYF.

The table lists this clonotype with a few counts. The chain couples TRBV19 to TRBJ2-1, with D possibly TRBD2 on 6 matching bases. Germline CDR1 LNHDA, CDR2 SQIVND (reference sequence). Trimming shortened V by 1 base and J by 12 bases, and 10 bases separated the two germline ends. The CDR3 runs to 12 residues. CDR3 protein: CASSIVGSGQFF. CDR3 in DNA: TGTGCCAGTAGTATAGTCGGGAGCGGGCAGTTCTTC.

This clonotype has ten or more counts. This chain joins TRBV28 and TRBJ2-5, with 10 bases identical to TRBD1. V lost 4 bases and J lost 4; bases outside the gene matches: 6. In germline, CDR1 is MDHEN, CDR2 SYDVKM. The CDR3 totals 15 residues. The CDR3 DNA is TGTGCCAGCAGTTGGCGACAGGGGGCACGAGAGACCCAGTACTTC. Translated, it gives CASSWRQGARETQYF.

This clonotype was detected ten times or more. The chain uses TRBV20-1 and TRBJ2-7, with D perhaps matching TRBD2 (6 bases). Germline lookup yields CDR1 DFQATT and CDR2 SNEGSKA (reference sequence). V lost 6 bases to trimming and J lost 6 bases, with 12 bases between them. CDR3 length equals 11 residues. CDR3 protein: CSAETAGEQYF. The DNA of the CDR3 is TGCAGTGCGGAAACAGCGGGCGAGCAGTACTTC.